This T cell receptor (beta chain) appears in the sequencing data of a study of regulatory T cells in long-lasting Graves disease. The CDR3 is 13 amino acids. CDR1 is SGHDT, CDR2 YYEEEE, per germline. Regarding this clonotype: The junction departs from the called germline gene at one end, perhaps through a read error.

Libraries of TCR beta came from iRepertoire HTBI primers plus Arm-PCR of CDR3 regions. TCRdb used MiXCR to reprocess the multiplex PCR reads, holding one entry per CDR3 protein. Of approximately 500,000 distinct CDR3 sequences listed, 20% to 25% are singletons. Time point denoted: persistent/refractory GD, antithyroid drugs over 5 years with positive TRAb. The TCR library was prepared using RNA isolated from PBMCs. This TCR was recovered from a female donor with Graves disease. Source: peripheral blood mononuclear cells (PBMCs), taken when the disease was refractory, from a patient treated with antithyroid drugs. This sequence joins TRBV5-6 and TRBJ1-1; tentative D call: TRBD1 (6 bases). Here the CDR3 reads CASSSQGNAEAFF. The DNA for the CDR3 is TGTGCCAGCAGCTCGCAGGGGAACGCTGAAGCTTTCTTT.